Only one count was recorded for the clone carrying this TCR beta chain. Its antigen is unknown. Once obtained from cultured CD4+ T cells, the DNA was sequenced using the Oncomine TCR Beta short-read assay. TCRdb fed the PCR reads into MiXCR, producing one record per CDR3 protein. The sample includes 20,000 or so distinct CDR3 sequences, about 60% of them seen just once. The data were obtained in a study of vaccination and CD4 T cells after COVID-19. The treatment here: roughly ten-day PBMC culture with coronavirus spike peptide pools or control peptides (ViraFEST assay). Half the medium was replaced with fresh IL-2 medium on days 3 and 7. Here the sequenced sample was CD4+ T cells from blood, cultured in vitro, taken after SARS-CoV-2 vaccination. The receptor's source is a human donor who had recovered from COVID-19.

The CDR3 loop is CASSVEVGTEAFF. DNA of the CDR3: TGTGCCAGCAGCGTAGAGGTGGGGACTGAAGCTTTCTTT. The chain uses TRBV9 and TRBJ1-1; D is undetermined. V dropped 0 bases and J dropped 5 bases, with 8 bases sitting between them. The germline gives CDR1 SGDLS, CDR2 YYNGEE. The CDR3 spans 13 residues.